The rows below give T cell receptor beta chains drawn from one sample of a study of blood T cell repertoires in COVID-19. Clones were sequenced by immunoSEQ multiplex PCR, and TCRdb holds only the in-frame ones, with some missing. The sample has 80,000 to 100,000 clones; 90% to 95% are singletons. The sample was peripheral blood. The receptors were sampled from a human donor with active COVID-19. The donor label of this sample is uncertain. Each CDR3 is given with its conserved first and last residue. The D gene is left open where the match is weak. A row's size may be missing; if present it is once, few, many or a size class.

size	D	J	V	CDR3	DNA
-	TRBD1	TRBJ1-4	TRBV5-1	CASSSGQGTNEKLFF	TGCGCCAGCAGCAGCGGACAGGGGACAAATGAAAAACTGTTTTTT
-	-	TRBJ1-2	TRBV24-1	CATSPLGDTPNYGYTF	TGTGCCACCAGTCCCTTAGGGGACACCCCTAACTATGGCTACACCTTC
-	TRBD2	TRBJ2-1	TRBV29-1	CSVDRLLAGAYNEQFF	TGCAGCGTTGACCGACTACTAGCGGGAGCCTACAATGAGCAGTTCTTC
-	-	TRBJ1-1	TRBV19	CASSMGRQAPEAFF	TGTGCCAGTAGTATGGGGAGACAGGCGCCTGAAGCTTTCTTT
-	TRBD2	TRBJ2-1	TRBV19	CASSINLAGVVGQFF	TGTGCCAGTAGTATAAATCTAGCGGGAGTCGTCGGGCAGTTCTTC
-	TRBD2	TRBJ2-3	TRBV6-1	CASSKGLAGGLDTQYF	TGTGCCAGCAGTAAAGGACTAGCGGGGGGGCTAGATACGCAGTATTTT
-	TRBD1	TRBJ1-2	TRBV5-4	CASREGTGGRYGYTF	TGTGCCAGCAGGGAAGGGACAGGGGGTCGCTATGGCTACACCTTC
-	TRBD1	TRBJ1-2	TRBV5-1	CASSLAGQGSGYTF	TGCGCCAGCAGCTTGGCGGGACAGGGGAGTGGCTACACCTTC
-	-	TRBJ2-1	TRBV14	CASSQGDSGSYNEQFF	TGTGCCAGCAGCCAAGGGGACTCCGGCTCCTACAATGAGCAGTTCTTC
-	-	TRBJ1-4	TRBV10-1	CASSRAGTEEGYYNEKLFF	TGCGCCAGCAGTAGAGCCGGGACGGAGGAGGGGTACTATAATGAAAAACTGTTTTTT
-	-	TRBJ1-1	TRBV29-1	CSAQGQADTEAFF	TGCAGCGCTCAGGGGCAGGCCGACACTGAAGCTTTCTTT
once	TRBD1	TRBJ2-2	TRBV7-6	CASSFRTGGGSNTGELFF	TGTGCCAGCAGCTTCCGGACAGGGGGCGGATCAAACACCGGGGAGCTGTTTTTT